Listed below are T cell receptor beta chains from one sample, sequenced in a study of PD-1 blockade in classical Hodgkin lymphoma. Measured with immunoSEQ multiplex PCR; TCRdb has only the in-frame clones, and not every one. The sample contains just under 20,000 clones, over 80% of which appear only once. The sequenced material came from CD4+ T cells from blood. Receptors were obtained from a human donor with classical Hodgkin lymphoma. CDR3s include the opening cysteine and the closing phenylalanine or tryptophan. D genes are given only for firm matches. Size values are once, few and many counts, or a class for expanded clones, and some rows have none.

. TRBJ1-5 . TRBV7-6 TGTGCCAGCAGCCTGACAGAGACGGATCAGCCCCAGCATTTT CASSLTETDQPQHF
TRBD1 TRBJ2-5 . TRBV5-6 TGTGCCAGCAGTTTTGCGGACAGGGGGCCGCAAGAGACCCAGTACTTC CASSFADRGPQETQYF
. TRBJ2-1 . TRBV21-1 TGTGCCAGCAGCAAAGTAGGTCAAGGGCCTTCGTACAATGAGCAGTTCTTC CASSKVGQGPSYNEQFF
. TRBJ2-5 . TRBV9 TGTGCCAGCAGCGTAGGCCCTGGGGGAGAGACCCAGTACTTC CASSVGPGGETQYF
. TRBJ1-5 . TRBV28 TGTGCCAGCAGTTTTGGGGGGCCAGGGTCGAGCAATCAGCCCCAGCATTTT CASSFGGPGSSNQPQHF
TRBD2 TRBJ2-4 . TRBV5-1 TGCGCCAGCAGCTTCGGACTAGCGGGAGGAGGCTGGGACATTCAGTACTTC CASSFGLAGGGWDIQYF
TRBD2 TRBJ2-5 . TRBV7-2 TGTGCCAGCAGCTTCACTAGCGGGAGAAAGGAGACCCAGTACTTC CASSFTSGRKETQYF
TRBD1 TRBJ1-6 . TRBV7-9 TGTGCCAGCAGCTTAGAGGGGGACAGGGGCTCACCCCTCCACTTT CASSLEGDRGSPLHF
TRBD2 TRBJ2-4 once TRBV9 TGTGCCAGCAGCGTAGGGACTAGCGGTAAAAACATTCAGTACTTC CASSVGTSGKNIQYF
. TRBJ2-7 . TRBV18 TGTGCCAGCTCGCCTACCCAGGGAACCTCCTACGAGCAGTACTTC CASSPTQGTSYEQYF
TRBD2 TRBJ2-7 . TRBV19 TGTGCCAGTAGTTTTGTAGCGGGGGCCTACGAGCAGTACTTC CASSFVAGAYEQYF
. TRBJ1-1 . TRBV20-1 TGCAGTGCCGAGATGTACACTGAAGCTTTCTTT CSAEMYTEAFF
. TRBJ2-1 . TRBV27 TGTGCCACCCAACCGGCTGGGGGCTTAGGTTACAATGAGCAGTTCTTC CATQPAGGLGYNEQFF
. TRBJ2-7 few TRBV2 TGTGCCAGCAGCCCCGGTACTAGGAGTTACGAGCAGTACTTC CASSPGTRSYEQYF
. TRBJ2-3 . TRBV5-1 TGCGCCAGCAGCTTAGGGGCGGGGAGGCCCCTTCTAACAGATACGCAGTATTTT CASSLGAGRPLLTDTQYF
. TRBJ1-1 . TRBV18 TGTGCCAGCTCACCTACCCGGACGGAAATGAACACTGAAGCTTTCTTT CASSPTRTEMNTEAFF
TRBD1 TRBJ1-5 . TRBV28 TGTGCCAGCGGGACAGGGCGACTCAATCAGCCCCAGCATTTT CASGTGRLNQPQHF
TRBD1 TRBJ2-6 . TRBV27 TGTGCCAGCAGTTTGGGGACAGCTGGGGCCAACGTCCTGACTTTC CASSLGTAGANVLTF
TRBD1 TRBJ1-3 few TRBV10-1 TGCGCCAGCGGTCGGGACAGGGGGCGGATATATTTT CASGRDRGRIYF
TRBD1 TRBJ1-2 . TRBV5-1 TGCGCCAGCAGCTTTTCTTCGACAGGGGGCGGCTACACCTTC CASSFSSTGGGYTF
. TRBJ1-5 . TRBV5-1 TGCGCCAGCAGCTTTGGGGCAGGAAATCAGCCCCAGCATTTT CASSFGAGNQPQHF
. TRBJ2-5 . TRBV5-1 TGCGCCAGCAGCTTGGTGGGTGGGGCGGCGTTGGAGACCCAGTACTTC CASSLVGGAALETQYF